Listed below are T cell receptor beta chains from one sample, sequenced in a study of shared clonotypes between healthy human individuals. Repertoires were generated with immunoSEQ multiplex PCR, while TCRdb's copy carries only in-frame clones and drops some. The sample has 2,500,000 or so clones, roughly 90% seen once. The specimen sequenced was naive CD4+ T cells from PBMCs. The source is a man aged 18 to 29 in good health. Some clones in this sample may be carry-over from other donors' samples. Each CDR3 is given with its conserved first and last residue. Each record gives: clone size, V gene, J gene, D gene, CDR3 DNA, CDR3 protein. The D gene is left open where the match is weak. Where a row states a size, it is once, few, many or the class of an expanded clone; other rows omit it.

.	TRBV11-1	TRBJ2-7	.	TGTGCCAGCAGCGCCGAAGGCTACGAGCAGTACTTC	CASSAEGYEQYF
.	TRBV21-1	TRBJ2-7	.	TGTGCCAGCAGCCCTCAAGGAGAGCAGTACTTC	CASSPQGEQYF
.	TRBV6-6	TRBJ2-5	.	TGTGCCAGCACCCGGACAGTCATAGAGACCCAGTACTTC	CASTRTVIETQYF
once	TRBV28	TRBJ1-2	.	TGTGCCAGCAGTTTAGGGCAGGGGTCCTATGGCTACACCTTC	CASSLGQGSYGYTF
.	TRBV7-2	TRBJ2-2	.	TGTGCCAGCAGCTTATCGCAGGGTGGCGGGGAGCTGTTTTTT	CASSLSQGGGELFF
.	TRBV28	TRBJ2-3	.	TGTGCCAGCAGTTCGCACAGAACTAGCACAGATACGCAGTATTTT	CASSSHRTSTDTQYF
.	TRBV19	TRBJ2-3	.	TGTGCCAGTAAACGAGCGCCTAGCACAGATACGCAGTATTTT	CASKRAPSTDTQYF
.	TRBV6-6	TRBJ2-7	TRBD1	TGTGCCAGCAGTTACGACAGGGGGGGTTACGAGCAGTACTTC	CASSYDRGGYEQYF
.	TRBV28	TRBJ1-2	.	TGTGCCAGCAGTTTTGGGGTTAATGGCTACACCTTC	CASSFGVNGYTF
.	TRBV10-2	TRBJ1-4	.	TGCGCCAGCAGTGATCGGGGACCCTGGACTTACGAAAAACTGTTTTTT	CASSDRGPWTYEKLFF
.	TRBV6-5	TRBJ1-4	.	TGTGCCAGCAGTTACCGGGAGGAAAAACTGTTTTTT	CASSYREEKLFF
.	TRBV5-8	TRBJ1-2	.	TGTGCCAGCAGCTTGCGGGCTGGGGCGGGGAACTATGGCTACACCTTC	CASSLRAGAGNYGYTF
.	TRBV6-5	TRBJ2-1	.	TGTGCCAGCAGATCTATCGGTTCTTACAATGAGCAGTTCTTC	CASRSIGSYNEQFF
.	TRBV10-2	TRBJ2-2	.	TGCGCCAGCACCCTCCCGGGGGGGGAGCTGTTTTTT	CASTLPGGELFF
.	TRBV6-6	TRBJ2-7	.	TGTGCCAGCAGTTACGGACAGAAGCCTTCCTACGAGCAGTACTTC	CASSYGQKPSYEQYF
.	TRBV28	TRBJ2-7	TRBD2	TGTGCCAGCAGCCCGCCCCGGGCTAGCGGGTTAAACTACGAGCAGTACTTC	CASSPPRASGLNYEQYF
.	TRBV5-4	TRBJ2-2	.	TGTGCCAGCAGCGGCGGGATAAACACCGGGGAGCTGTTTTTT	CASSGGINTGELFF
once	TRBV6-6	TRBJ2-1	TRBD2	TGTGCCAGCAGTCCCGGGACTAGCGGCTTCGGGGAGCAGTTCTTC	CASSPGTSGFGEQFF
.	TRBV14	TRBJ2-3	.	TGTGCCAGCAGCCAAGGTTCTAGAACGCAGTATTTT	CASSQGSRTQYF
.	TRBV7-3	TRBJ2-7	TRBD1	TGTGCCAGATCGACCGGGACAGCTTTCTACGAGCAGTACTTC	CARSTGTAFYEQYF
.	TRBV27	TRBJ2-7	TRBD1	TGTGCCAGCAGCCTTTGGGGACAGGAGTTCTACGAGCAGTACTTC	CASSLWGQEFYEQYF
.	TRBV9	TRBJ2-3	TRBD1	TGTGCCAGCAGCGCCCAGGGGGCGCTGACAGATACGCAGTATTTT	CASSAQGALTDTQYF
.	TRBV28	TRBJ1-3	TRBD1	TGTGCCAGCGGTTCGACAGGGTTGGGAAACACCATATATTTT	CASGSTGLGNTIYF
.	TRBV19	TRBJ2-2	.	TGTGCCAGTAGTACCGACAGAAGGAACACCGGGGAGCTGTTTTTT	CASSTDRRNTGELFF
.	TRBV7-8	TRBJ1-2	.	TGTGCCAGCAGCCCCACCCTGACATTCAACTATGGCTACACCTTC	CASSPTLTFNYGYTF
once	TRBV18	TRBJ2-1	.	TGTGCCAGCTCACCCCCTTCGGGGAATAGCAATGAGCAGTTCTTC	CASSPPSGNSNEQFF
.	TRBV25-1	TRBJ1-2	.	TGTGCCAGCAGTGCCCCCGGGGCATCCAGTTCCTATGGCTACACCTTC	CASSAPGASSSYGYTF
once	TRBV6-5	TRBJ2-4	TRBD1	TGTGCCACAATGGACAGGACTTACATTCAGTACTTC	CATMDRTYIQYF
.	TRBV18	TRBJ2-2	.	TGTGCCAGCTCAGAGAACGCAGGAGAAACCGGGGAGCTGTTTTTT	CASSENAGETGELFF
.	TRBV5-1	TRBJ1-4	TRBD1	TGCGCCAGCAGCTTGGTGGTAGGGGGCGTAGGCGAAAAACTGTTTTTT	CASSLVVGGVGEKLFF
.	TRBV18	TRBJ2-5	.	TGTGCCAGCTCACCACCGGAGGGACAGCAGTACTTC	CASSPPEGQQYF
.	TRBV27	TRBJ1-4	.	TGTGCCAGCAGCAGGGGATCAAGTTTTGAAAAACTGTTTTTT	CASSRGSSFEKLFF
few	TRBV6-5	TRBJ1-1	.	TGTGCCAGCAGTCAATGGGACTTAAGGAACACTGAAGCTTTCTTT	CASSQWDLRNTEAFF
.	TRBV21-1	TRBJ2-1	.	TGTGCCAGCAGACCTAAAGGACTAGCGGGACTAATCCATCGATTCGATGAGCAGTTCTTC	CASRPKGLAGLIHRFDEQFF
.	TRBV6-6	TRBJ1-1	.	TGTGCCAGCAGTCCCCGTCCGAGTGTGAACACTGAAGCTTTCTTT	CASSPRPSVNTEAFF
.	TRBV19	TRBJ2-7	.	TGTGCCAGTAGTATAGTCGGTACCTACTACGAGCAGTACTTC	CASSIVGTYYEQYF
.	TRBV27	TRBJ2-5	.	TGTGCCAGCAGAACCTGGGACACGAAAGAGACCCAGTACTTC	CASRTWDTKETQYF
.	TRBV2	TRBJ1-2	.	TGTGCCAACTGCCAACACCCAGCTAACTATGGCTACACCTTC	CANCQHPANYGYTF
.	TRBV30	TRBJ1-3	.	TGTGCCTGGAGTTTAGGGTCAAGGGCCTCTGGAAACACCATATATTTT	CAWSLGSRASGNTIYF
once	TRBV9	TRBJ2-2	TRBD2	TGTGCCAGCAGCCCCCGGCTAGCGGAGGGTACCGGGGAGCTGTTTTTT	CASSPRLAEGTGELFF
.	TRBV4-3	TRBJ2-7	.	TGCGCCAGCAGCCAAGTAGTACAGGGAGCCTACGAGCAGTACTTC	CASSQVVQGAYEQYF
.	TRBV5-6	TRBJ2-2	.	TGTGCCAGCAGCCTAACTGGGTCGGGGAGGAGTGGCGGGGAGCTGTTTTTT	CASSLTGSGRSGGELFF